The T cell receptor (beta chain) under discussion was sequenced for a study of human CD4 T cells and Enterobacteriaceae (dated by TCRdb to the early 2020s). What the study reported, not specific to this receptor: Ex vivo, broadly cross-reactive clonotypes were observed to appear more expanded than specific clonotypes, with 11 of 19 and about two thirds of the roughly 30 being found within the top 5%. The reactivity of ex vivo clonotypes was inferred solely through the matching of nucleotide sequences to CFSE-low cultures from the same donors.

With regard to this clone: The clone's antigen remains unknown. Base quality data are lacking; no much larger clone is found one base away.

From a lookup of the germline V gene, CDR1 and CDR2 are SGDLS and YYNGEE. The CDR3 covers 13 residues, taking in both the cysteine and the phenylalanine. Only CDR3 DNA is held: 39 bases, read in frame from base 1. A distance of 8 bases separates the germline ends of V and J, which lose 1 base and 4 bases respectively. The ex vivo total memory CD4+ samples were sequenced at deep level, which gave a detection sensitivity of one cell in 200,000. The QIAamp DNA Micro Kit was used to extract genomic DNA from cell pellets, and spectrophotometry was used to check the quantity and purity of the genomic DNA. The immunoSEQ multiplex PCR assay was used to amplify the TCR Vbeta CDR3 regions. The amplicons were sequenced on the Illumina HiSeq platform. Retrieved sequences were 87 nucleotides long and contained the CDR3 region. In the paper's pipeline: A unique productive TCR Vbeta nucleotide sequence was defined as a clonotype and was quantified by productive template frequency from ImmunoSEQ Analyzer V3.0. Expanded clonotypes were defined using a threshold set at the top 5th percentile of each repertoire ranked by frequency. Repertoire overlap was calculated as Chao-Jaccard using the R package fossil and displayed by nonmetric multidimensional scaling using the R package MASS. The table comes from immuneACCESS by way of TCRdb, which keeps in-frame sequences with V and J called. Part of the clones is missing from these tables; in studies checked, under half for an unresolved V gene and the rest for unknown reasons. D and trimming were read from the DNA, whereas the V and J calls and clone size are those reported in that table. In all, the sample holds around 26,000 clones, and roughly 80% of those were seen once. The ten largest account for approximately 0.9% of the sample.

Memory CD4+ T cells were FACS-sorted on a FACSAria III to over 95% purity as all CD4+ cells other than CD45RA+CCR7+CD95- naive cells. Blood from healthy donors was obtained from blood donation centers in Switzerland. Total CD4+ T cells and monocytes were enriched by positive selection with CD4 and CD14 magnetic microbeads. Before sorting, CD8+, CD14+, CD16+, CD56+, CD19+ and CD25-bright cells were excluded. In a couple of blood donors, total memory CD4+ T cells were sequenced directly ex vivo to assess in vivo expansion of bacteria-reactive clonotypes. Ficoll-Paque Plus was used to isolate peripheral blood mononuclear cells from donor blood.

Recombination connected TRBV9 to TRBJ1-2; confidence is insufficient to name the D gene. The sequenced material came from memory CD4+ T cells from blood. Sample cell subset or site, as interpreted from the label and publication: total memory CD4 T cells sorted directly ex vivo, unstimulated. This TCR derives from a human donor in good health. The DNA sequence is given as TGTGCCAGCAGCGTAAACCTTCCCTATGGCTACACCTTC. Its protein is CASSVNLPYGYTF.